A single sample is the source of the 9 T cell receptor beta chains below, sequenced in a study of blood T cell repertoires in COVID-19. Clones were sequenced by immunoSEQ multiplex PCR, and TCRdb holds only the in-frame ones, with some missing. The sample lists roughly 410,000 clones, around nine tenths occurring once. The sample was peripheral blood. These receptors all come from a woman between 40 and 55 years old with COVID-19, enrolled during active disease.

The chain employs TRBV7-6 and TRBJ1-6, with 7 bases identical to TRBD1. Germline V gene lookup returns CDR1 SGHVS and CDR2 FNYEAQ. V was pared by 5 bases and J by 9 bases, with 13 bases of the junction left unmatched. The CDR3 has 16 amino acids. CDR3: CASSHTTGNLISPLHF. The CDR3 DNA follows: TGTGCCAGCAGCCATACGACAGGGAACCTAATTTCACCCCTCCACTTT. The full variable domain, in which reference TRBV7-6 and TRBJ1-6 provide the parts outside the CDR3, is GAGVSQSPRYKVTKRGQDVALRCDPISGHVSLYWYRQALGQGPEFLTYFNYEAQQDKSGLPNDRFSAERPEGSISTLTIQRTEQRDSAMYRCASSHTTGNLISPLHFGNGTRLTVT.

V usage is TRBV2 and J usage is TRBJ1-2; unclear D gene. V lost 10 bases and J 3 bases, leaving 15 bases between the germline ends. The CDR3 sequence is 13 residues long. Germline loops: CDR1 SNHLY, CDR2 FYNNEI. CDR3 nucleotide sequence: TGTGCCACCCTTCGGCAGGTCCACTATGGCTACACCTTC. Residues: CATLRQVHYGYTF.

This clone was recorded only once. J is TRBJ1-2 and V is TRBV18; maybe TRBD1 (5 bases). Germline CDR1 and CDR2: KGHSH and LQKENI. The ends were cut back, 4 bases at V and 5 bases at J, with 11 bases in the middle. CDR3 length: 13 amino acids. CDR3 loop: CASSREGRYGYTF. DNA of the CDR3: TGTGCCAGCTCACGGGAGGGACGGTATGGCTACACCTTC.

This chain uses TRBV28 with TRBJ1-4; D remains unclear. The V gene lost 3 bases and the J gene lost 3 bases, with 11 bases spanning the gap. CDR3 length: 15 amino acids. Germline V gives CDR1 MDHEN, CDR2 SYDVKM. The CDR3 sequence: CASSFRRESNEKLFF. Here the CDR3 DNA reads TGTGCCAGCAGTTTCCGCCGGGAATCTAATGAAAAACTGTTTTTT.

This chain connects TRBV19 to TRBJ1-2; D remains ambiguous. The V gene lost 5 bases and the J gene lost 8 bases, with 12 bases spanning the gap. Germline CDR1 and CDR2: LNHDA and SQIVND (reference sequence). CDR3 length: 12 residues. CDR3 region: CASSPAGGGYTF. The CDR3 DNA reads TGTGCCAGTAGTCCTGCCGGAGGCGGCTACACCTTC.

The chain employs TRBV6-6 and TRBJ2-1; 7 positions agree with TRBD2. Germline V CDR1 and CDR2: MNHNY, SVGAGI (reference sequence). The V and J ends lost 6 bases and 5 bases, in that order; junction bases with no gene match: 7. This CDR3 has 14 residues. CDR3 sequence: CASSLGLADNEQFF. As DNA, the CDR3 is TGTGCCAGCAGCCTGGGCCTAGCGGACAATGAGCAGTTCTTC.

V and J are TRBV25-1 and TRBJ1-2; 11 bases line up with TRBD1. Germline CDR1 and CDR2: MGHDK and SYGVNS. The CDR3 contains 15 residues. The V gene end was trimmed by 5 bases and the J gene end by 2 bases; junction bases not matched to a gene: 4. CDR3: CASSTRTGGNYGYTF. The CDR3 DNA sequence: TGTGCCAGCAGTACCAGGACAGGGGGCAACTATGGCTACACCTTC.

CDR3 nucleotide sequence: TGTGCCAGCAGCTTTAACTCGGGACAGGGGACAGATACGCAGTATTTT. Translating gives CASSFNSGQGTDTQYF. The V and J genes are TRBV5-5 and TRBJ2-3, with 10 positions matching TRBD1. Germline CDR1 SGHKS, CDR2 YYEKEE (reference sequence). The CDR3 runs to 16 residues. The V segment lost 2 bases and the J segment 3 bases; nucleotides outside the gene matches: 6.

The V and J genes are TRBV25-1 and TRBJ2-2, with 9 nucleotides matching TRBD2. Unmatched junction bases numbered 10, after V lost 4 bases and J lost 4 bases. Germline V gives CDR1 MGHDK, CDR2 SYGVNS. The CDR3 consists of 17 residues. CDR3: CASSGGQAGGTTGELFF. DNA for the CDR3: TGTGCCAGCAGTGGTGGGCAAGCGGGAGGTACCACCGGGGAGCTGTTTTTT.